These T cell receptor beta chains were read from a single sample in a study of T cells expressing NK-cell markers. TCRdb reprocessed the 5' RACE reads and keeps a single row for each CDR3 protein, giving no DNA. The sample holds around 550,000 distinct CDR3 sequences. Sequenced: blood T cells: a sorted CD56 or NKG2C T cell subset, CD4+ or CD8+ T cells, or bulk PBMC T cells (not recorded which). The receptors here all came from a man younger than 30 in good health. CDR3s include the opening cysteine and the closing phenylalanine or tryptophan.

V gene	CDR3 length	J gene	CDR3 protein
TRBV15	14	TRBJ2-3	CATSRLLSTDTQYF
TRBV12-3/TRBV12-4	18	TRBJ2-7	CASSYVGQMITPGREQYF
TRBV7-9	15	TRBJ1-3	CASSYPVKAGNTIYF
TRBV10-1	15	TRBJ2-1	CASSGGGSSYNEQFF
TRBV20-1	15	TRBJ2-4	CSAKRRSLAKNIQYF
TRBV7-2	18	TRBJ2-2	CASSLAIFAGADTGELFF
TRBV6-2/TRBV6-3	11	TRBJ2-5	CASTNSGTQYF
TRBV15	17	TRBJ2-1	CATSREPGLSSYNEQFF
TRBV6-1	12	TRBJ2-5	CASSETEETQYF
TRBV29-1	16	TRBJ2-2	CSVGQLRGLPTGELFF
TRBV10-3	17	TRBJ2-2	CAISEPSLAANTGELFF
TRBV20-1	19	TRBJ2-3	CSARHEGLAGEGSTDTQYF
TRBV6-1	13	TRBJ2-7	CASQSGKGREQYF
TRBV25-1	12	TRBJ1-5	CASSDGIWPQHF
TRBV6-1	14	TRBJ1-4	CASSDPGRVEKLFF
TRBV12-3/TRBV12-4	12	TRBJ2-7	CASTTPPSEQYF
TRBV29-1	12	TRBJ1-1	CSVRRGNTEAFF
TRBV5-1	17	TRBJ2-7	CASSSRTSGSPIYEQYF
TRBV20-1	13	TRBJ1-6	CSAEGPYNSPLHF
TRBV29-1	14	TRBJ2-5	CSVEDHGDRRTQYF
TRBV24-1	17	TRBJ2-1	CATSDPQVGGAGNEQFF
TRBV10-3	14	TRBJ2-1	CAITAGSHFDEQFF
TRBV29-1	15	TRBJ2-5	CSVGSGTGFVETQYF
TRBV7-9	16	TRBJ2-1	CASSLGGGMVLDEQFF
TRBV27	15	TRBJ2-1	CASSRLGGFHNEQFF
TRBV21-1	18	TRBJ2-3	CASSKETAKAGVTDTQYF
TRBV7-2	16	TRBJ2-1	CASSLVPGLAGNEQFF
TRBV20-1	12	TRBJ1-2	CSSWGSDYGYTF
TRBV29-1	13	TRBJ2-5	CSLRLAWDETQYF
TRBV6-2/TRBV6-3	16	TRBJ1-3	CASSYGDRQVGNTIYF
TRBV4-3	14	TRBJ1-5	CASSQDIMSEDQHF
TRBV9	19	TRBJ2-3	CASTDPPGLAGGPGDTQYF
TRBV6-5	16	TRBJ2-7	CASSYAPDRDGDEQYF
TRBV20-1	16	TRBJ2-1	CSAETGTSGTYNEQFF
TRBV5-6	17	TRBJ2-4	CASTKELAGLAKNIQYF
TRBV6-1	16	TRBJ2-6	CASSRDRISGANVLTF
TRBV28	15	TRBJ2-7	CASSQDRVPTYEQYF
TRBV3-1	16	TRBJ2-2	CASSQVSFLSGVGLFF
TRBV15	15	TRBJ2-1	CATSSVTGGYNEQFF
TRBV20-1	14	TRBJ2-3	CRVTSGGGPDTQYF
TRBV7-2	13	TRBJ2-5	CASGDRFAETQYF
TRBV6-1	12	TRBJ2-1	CASRVDRRKQFF
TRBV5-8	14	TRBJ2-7	CASSPVRDTYEQYF
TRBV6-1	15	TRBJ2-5	CASTQGPGYQETQYF
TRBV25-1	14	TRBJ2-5	CASSDDIGQETQYF
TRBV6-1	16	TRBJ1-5	CASSTYGTGGDQPQHF
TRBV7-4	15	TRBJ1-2	CASSEGNRDRYGYTF
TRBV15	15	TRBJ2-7	CATSRASTFSYEQYF
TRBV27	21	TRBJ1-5	CASSFLNLDGTGVNSNQPQHF
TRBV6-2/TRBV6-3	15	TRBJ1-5	CASSYTRGVYQPQHF
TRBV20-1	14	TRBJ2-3	CSAPPGPRVDTQYF
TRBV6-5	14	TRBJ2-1	CASSSYTGYNEQFF
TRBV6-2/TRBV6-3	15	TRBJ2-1	CASSGPLGVYNEQFF
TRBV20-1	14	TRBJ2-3	CSAPGTNRADTQYF
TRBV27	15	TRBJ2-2	CASIQNRGGSGELFF
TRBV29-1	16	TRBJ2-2	CSVSERLSAQTGELFF
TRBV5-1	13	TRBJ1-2	CASTGGSNYGYTF
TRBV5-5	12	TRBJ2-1	CASSLALAVQFF
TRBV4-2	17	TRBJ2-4	CASSQDATGGAKNIQYF